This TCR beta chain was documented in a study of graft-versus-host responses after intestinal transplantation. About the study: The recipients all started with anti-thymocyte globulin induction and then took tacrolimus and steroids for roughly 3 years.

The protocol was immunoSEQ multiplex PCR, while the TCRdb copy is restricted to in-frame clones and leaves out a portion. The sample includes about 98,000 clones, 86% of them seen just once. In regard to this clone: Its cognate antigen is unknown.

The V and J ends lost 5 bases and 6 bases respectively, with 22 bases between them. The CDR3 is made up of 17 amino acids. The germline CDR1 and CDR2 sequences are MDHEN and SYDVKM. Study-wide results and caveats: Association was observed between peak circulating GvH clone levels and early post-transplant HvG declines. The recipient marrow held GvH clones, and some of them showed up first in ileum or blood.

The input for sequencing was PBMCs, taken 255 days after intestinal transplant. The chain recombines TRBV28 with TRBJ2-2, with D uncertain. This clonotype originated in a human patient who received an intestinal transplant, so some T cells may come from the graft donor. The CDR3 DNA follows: TGTGCCAGCAGTCCCCCCCTCAACCTAAACATAGCCGGGGAGCTGTTTTTT. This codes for CASSPPLNLNIAGELFF. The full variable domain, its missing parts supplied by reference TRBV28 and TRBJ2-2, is DVKVTQSSRYLVKRTGEKVFLECVQDMDHENMFWYRQDPGLGLRLIYFSYDVKMKEKGDIPEGYSVSREKKERFSLILESASTNQTSMYLCASSPPLNLNIAGELFFGEGSRLTVL.